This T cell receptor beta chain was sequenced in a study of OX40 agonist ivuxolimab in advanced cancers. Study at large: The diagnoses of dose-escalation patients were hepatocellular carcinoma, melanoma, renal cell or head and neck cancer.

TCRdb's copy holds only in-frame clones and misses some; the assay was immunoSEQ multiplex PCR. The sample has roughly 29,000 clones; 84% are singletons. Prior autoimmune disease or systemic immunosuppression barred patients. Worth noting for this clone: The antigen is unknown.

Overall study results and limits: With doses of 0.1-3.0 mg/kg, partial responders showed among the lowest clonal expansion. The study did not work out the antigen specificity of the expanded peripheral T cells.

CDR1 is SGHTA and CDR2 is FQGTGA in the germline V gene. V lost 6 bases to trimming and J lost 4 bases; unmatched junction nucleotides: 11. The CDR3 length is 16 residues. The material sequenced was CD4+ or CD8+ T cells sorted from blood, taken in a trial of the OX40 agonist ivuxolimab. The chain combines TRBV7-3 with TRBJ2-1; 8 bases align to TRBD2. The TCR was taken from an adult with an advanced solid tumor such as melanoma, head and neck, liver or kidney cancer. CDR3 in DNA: TGTGCCAGCAGTTCTCTAGCGGGTCCGCCATACAATGAGCAGTTCTTC. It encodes CASSSLAGPPYNEQFF.